A selection of T cell receptor beta chains follows, all from one sample in a study of blood T cell repertoires in COVID-19. Measured with immunoSEQ multiplex PCR; TCRdb has only the in-frame clones, and not every one. Of nearly 70,000 clones in the sample, approximately 90% were seen once. The sequencing input was peripheral blood. Receptor source: a woman aged 70-85 years with acute or convalescent COVID-19. Each CDR3 is given with its conserved first and last residue.

CASSQRTVSGNTIYF | 15 | TRBV5-1
CASRPRTGNNEQYF | 14 | TRBV2
CATSEGQGRFEKLFF | 15 | TRBV24-1
CASSPLSQRDRDDGYTF | 17 | TRBV5-4
CASRPEARGLGYTF | 14 | TRBV7-9
CASSPTAGGASGNTIYF | 17 | TRBV9
CAWSDITGAVSPLHF | 15 | TRBV30
CASSSQQVGPEAFF | 14 | TRBV28
CASSFRNSPLHF | 12 | TRBV7-8
CASRLTGMGSPLHF | 14 | TRBV7-2
CASSVVIPTYEQYF | 14 | TRBV9
CASSIGGLANIQYF | 14 | TRBV19
CSVTQGQGFRYTEAFF | 16 | TRBV29-1
CSVDRGINNEQFF | 13 | TRBV29-1
CASSPFGNALGQGHYGYTF | 19 | TRBV4-1
CASSLDRINYGYTF | 14 | TRBV28
CASSLALGRLTNYGYTF | 17 | TRBV7-2
CASSEDRVNTGELFF | 15 | TRBV6-1
CASSKSGLGYTF | 12 | TRBV28
CASSFDRAGDGYTF | 14 | TRBV28
CASSLGGTPYGYTF | 14 | TRBV7-2
CASSLSLGGEEQYF | 14 | TRBV18
CASSPGTGMNTGELFF | 16 | TRBV5-4
CASSLGTGVAGYTF | 14 | TRBV7-9